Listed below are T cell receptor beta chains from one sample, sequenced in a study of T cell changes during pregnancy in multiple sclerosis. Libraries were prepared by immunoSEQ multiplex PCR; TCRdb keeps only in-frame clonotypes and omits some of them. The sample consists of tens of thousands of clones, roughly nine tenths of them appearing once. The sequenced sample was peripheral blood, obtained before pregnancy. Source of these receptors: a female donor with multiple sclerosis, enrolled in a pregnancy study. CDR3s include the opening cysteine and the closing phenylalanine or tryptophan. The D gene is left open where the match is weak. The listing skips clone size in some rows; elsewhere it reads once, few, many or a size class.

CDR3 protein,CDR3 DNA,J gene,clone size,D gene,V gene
CASRLGQLKDTIYF,TGCGCCAGCAGGCTCGGACAGCTCAAAGACACCATATATTTT,TRBJ1-3,-,-,TRBV5-1
CSVGGGVGTEAFF,TGCAGCGTCGGCGGGGGGGTCGGGACTGAAGCTTTCTTT,TRBJ1-1,-,-,TRBV29-1
CASSGAANYGYTF,TGTGCCAGCAGTGGGGCAGCTAACTATGGCTACACCTTC,TRBJ1-2,-,-,TRBV2
CASSITPTGAEPQHF,TGTGCCAGTAGTATAACCCCGACAGGGGCAGAGCCCCAGCATTTT,TRBJ1-5,-,TRBD1,TRBV19
CAILRLHTLIYEQYF,TGTGCCATCTTACGTTTACACACATTGATCTACGAGCAGTACTTC,TRBJ2-7,-,-,TRBV2
CAWSVQGIGYTF,TGTGCCTGGAGTGTACAGGGAATCGGCTACACCTTC,TRBJ1-2,-,-,TRBV30
CSVEYGTSVVEAFF,TGCAGCGTTGAATATGGGACATCAGTAGTTGAAGCTTTCTTT,TRBJ1-1,-,-,TRBV29-1
CASSLDMVSSGNTIYF,TGTGCCAGCAGCTTAGACATGGTGTCATCTGGAAACACCATATATTTT,TRBJ1-3,-,-,TRBV7-8
CASSFGTGYDEQYF,TGCGCCAGCAGCTTCGGGACAGGGTATGACGAGCAGTACTTC,TRBJ2-7,-,TRBD1,TRBV5-1
CASSQETGLAPTYEQYF,TGTGCCAGCAGCCAAGAGACGGGACTAGCGCCAACCTACGAGCAGTACTTC,TRBJ2-7,-,TRBD2,TRBV4-2
CASSIGGMNTEAFF,TGTGCCAGTAGTATTGGGGGGATGAACACTGAAGCTTTCTTT,TRBJ1-1,-,-,TRBV19
CASSRGGSYNEQFF,TGTGCCAGCAGCCGGGGGGGCTCCTACAATGAGCAGTTCTTC,TRBJ2-1,-,TRBD2,TRBV9
CAIRTGDEAFF,TGTGCCATCAGGACAGGGGATGAAGCTTTCTTT,TRBJ1-1,-,TRBD1,TRBV10-3
CAWANLYSGGGETQYF,TGTGCCTGGGCCAATCTTTATAGCGGGGGGGGAGAGACCCAGTACTTC,TRBJ2-5,-,TRBD2,TRBV30
CASSIGRAYEQYF,TGCGCCAGCAGCATCGGGAGGGCCTACGAGCAGTACTTC,TRBJ2-7,-,TRBD2,TRBV5-1
CASSMGSGSGNTIYF,TGTGCCAGTAGTATGGGGAGCGGGTCTGGAAACACCATATATTTT,TRBJ1-3,-,-,TRBV19
CASSQDRGGPTDTQYF,TGTGCCAGCAGCCAAGATCGCGGGGGGCCCACAGATACGCAGTATTTT,TRBJ2-3,-,TRBD2,TRBV4-2
CASSQAGLNTEAFF,TGTGCCAGCAGCCAAGCGGGACTTAACACTGAAGCTTTCTTT,TRBJ1-1,-,-,TRBV14
CASSPQGIMAETQYF,TGTGCCAGCTCCCCACAGGGGATTATGGCGGAGACCCAGTACTTC,TRBJ2-5,once,TRBD1,TRBV18
CASSLVEGGQPQHF,TGTGCCAGCAGCTTAGTGGAGGGTGGGCAGCCCCAGCATTTT,TRBJ1-5,-,-,TRBV7-2
CASGSWYGYTF,TGTGCCAGCGGCAGTTGGTATGGCTACACCTTC,TRBJ1-2,-,-,TRBV6-1
CASSSGRATEAFF,TGTGCCAGCAGTTCCGGGAGGGCCACTGAAGCTTTCTTT,TRBJ1-1,-,-,TRBV27
CASSQGAEDYNYGYTF,TGTGCCAGCAGCCAAGGGGCGGAGGACTATAACTATGGCTACACCTTC,TRBJ1-2,-,-,TRBV4-2
CASSQTGGMNTEAFF,TGTGCCAGCAGCCAGACAGGGGGCATGAACACTGAAGCTTTCTTT,TRBJ1-1,-,TRBD1,TRBV7-2